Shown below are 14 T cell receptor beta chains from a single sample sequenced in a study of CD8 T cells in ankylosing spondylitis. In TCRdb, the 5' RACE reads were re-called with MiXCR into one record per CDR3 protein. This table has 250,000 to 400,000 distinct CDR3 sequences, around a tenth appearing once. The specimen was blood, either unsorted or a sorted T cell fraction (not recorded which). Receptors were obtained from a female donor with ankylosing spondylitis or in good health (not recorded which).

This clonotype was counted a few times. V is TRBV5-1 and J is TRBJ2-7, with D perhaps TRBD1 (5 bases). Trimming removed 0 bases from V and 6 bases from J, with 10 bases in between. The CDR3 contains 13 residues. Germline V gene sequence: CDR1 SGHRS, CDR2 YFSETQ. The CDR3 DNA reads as TGCGCCAGCAGCTTGGAACAGGCGGTCGAGCAGTACTTC. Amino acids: CASSLEQAVEQYF. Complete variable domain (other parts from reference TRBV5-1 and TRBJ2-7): KAGVTQTPRYLIKTRGQQVTLSCSPISGHRSVSWYQQTPGQGLQFLFEYFSETQRNKGNFPGRFSGRQFSNSRSEMNVSTLELGDSALYLCASSLEQAVEQYFGPGTRLTVT.

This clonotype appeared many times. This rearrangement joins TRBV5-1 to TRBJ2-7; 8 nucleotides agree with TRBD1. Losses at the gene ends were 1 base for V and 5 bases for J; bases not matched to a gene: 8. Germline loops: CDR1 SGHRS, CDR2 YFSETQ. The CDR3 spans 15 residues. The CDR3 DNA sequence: TGCGCCAGCAGCTTGCCCAAATCAGGGGGCGACGAGCAGTACTTC. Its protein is CASSLPKSGGDEQYF. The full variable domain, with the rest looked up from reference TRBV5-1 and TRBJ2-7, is KAGVTQTPRYLIKTRGQQVTLSCSPISGHRSVSWYQQTPGQGLQFLFEYFSETQRNKGNFPGRFSGRQFSNSRSEMNVSTLELGDSALYLCASSLPKSGGDEQYFGPGTRLTVT.

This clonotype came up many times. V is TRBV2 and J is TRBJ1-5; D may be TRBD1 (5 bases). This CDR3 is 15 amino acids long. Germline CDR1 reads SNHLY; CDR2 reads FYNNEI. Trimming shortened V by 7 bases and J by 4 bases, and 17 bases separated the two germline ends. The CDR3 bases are TGTGCCAGCACCGGGGATAGGGGAGGGAATCAGCCCCAGCATTTT. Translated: CASTGDRGGNQPQHF.

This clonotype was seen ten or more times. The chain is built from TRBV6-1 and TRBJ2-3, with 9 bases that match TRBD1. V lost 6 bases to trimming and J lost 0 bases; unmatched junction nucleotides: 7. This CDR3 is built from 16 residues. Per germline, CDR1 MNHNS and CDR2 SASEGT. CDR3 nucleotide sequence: TGTGCCAGCAGCGACGGGACAGGGCTTAGCACAGATACGCAGTATTTT. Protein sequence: CASSDGTGLSTDTQYF.

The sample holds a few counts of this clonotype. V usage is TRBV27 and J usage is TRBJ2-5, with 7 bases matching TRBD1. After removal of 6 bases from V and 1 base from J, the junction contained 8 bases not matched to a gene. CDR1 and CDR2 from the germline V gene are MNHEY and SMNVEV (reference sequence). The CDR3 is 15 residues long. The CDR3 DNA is TGTGCCAGCAGACAAGACAGGGCGGGCCAAGAGACCCAGTACTTC. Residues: CASRQDRAGQETQYF.

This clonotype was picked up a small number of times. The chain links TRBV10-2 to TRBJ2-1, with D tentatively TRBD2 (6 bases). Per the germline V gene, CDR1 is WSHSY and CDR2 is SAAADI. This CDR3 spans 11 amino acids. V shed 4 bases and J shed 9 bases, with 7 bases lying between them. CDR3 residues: CASSAGGEQFF. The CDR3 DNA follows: TGCGCCAGCAGTGCCGGGGGTGAGCAGTTCTTC.

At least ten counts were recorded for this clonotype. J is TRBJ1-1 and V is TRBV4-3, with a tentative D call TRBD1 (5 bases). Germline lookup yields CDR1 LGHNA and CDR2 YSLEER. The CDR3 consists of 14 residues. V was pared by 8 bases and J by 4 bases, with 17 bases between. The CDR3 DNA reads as TGCGCCAGCGCCCCAGGGTTGGTAGGCACTGAAGCTTTCTTT. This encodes CASAPGLVGTEAFF.

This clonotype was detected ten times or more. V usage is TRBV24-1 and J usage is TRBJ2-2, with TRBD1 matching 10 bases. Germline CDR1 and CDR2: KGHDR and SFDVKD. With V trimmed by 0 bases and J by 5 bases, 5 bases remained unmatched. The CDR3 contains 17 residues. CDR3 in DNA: TGTGCCACCAGTGATTTGCTGGGACAGGGGTTGACCGGGGAGCTGTTTTTT. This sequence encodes CATSDLLGQGLTGELFF.

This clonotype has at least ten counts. The CDR3 is CASRVSTAGNEKLFF. CDR3 DNA sequence: TGTGCCAGCAGAGTTTCTACAGCGGGTAATGAAAAACTGTTTTTT. V gene TRBV12-3 or TRBV12-4 combines with J gene TRBJ1-4; D gene ambiguous. Trimming removed 6 bases at V and 4 bases at J, with 15 bases between. This CDR3 has 15 residues.

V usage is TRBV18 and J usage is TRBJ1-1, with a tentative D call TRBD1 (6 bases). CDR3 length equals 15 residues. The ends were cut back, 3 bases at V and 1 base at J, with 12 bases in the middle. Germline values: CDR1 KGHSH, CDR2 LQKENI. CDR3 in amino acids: CASSPRQVRNTEAFF. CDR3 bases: TGTGCCAGCTCACCGCGACAGGTTCGGAACACTGAAGCTTTCTTT.

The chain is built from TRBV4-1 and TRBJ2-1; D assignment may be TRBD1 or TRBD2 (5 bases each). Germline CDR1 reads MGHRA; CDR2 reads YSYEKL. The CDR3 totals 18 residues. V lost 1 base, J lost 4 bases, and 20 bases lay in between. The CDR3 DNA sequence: TGCGCCAGCAGCCAAGTTCCCACTGCCCCGGGACCTTACAATGAGCAGTTCTTC. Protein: CASSQVPTAPGPYNEQFF.

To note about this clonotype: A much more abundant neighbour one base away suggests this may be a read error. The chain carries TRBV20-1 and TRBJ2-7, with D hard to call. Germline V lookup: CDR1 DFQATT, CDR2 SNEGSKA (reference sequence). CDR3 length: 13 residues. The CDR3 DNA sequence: TGCAGTGCTAGTTCCCAAGCGTCCTACGAGCCGTACTTC. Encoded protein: CSASSQASYEPYF.

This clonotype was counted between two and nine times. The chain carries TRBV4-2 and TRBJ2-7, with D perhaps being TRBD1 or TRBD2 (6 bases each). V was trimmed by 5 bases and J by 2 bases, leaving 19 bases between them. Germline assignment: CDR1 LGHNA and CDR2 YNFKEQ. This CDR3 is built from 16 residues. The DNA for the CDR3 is TGTGCCAGCAGCGCCGGAGGGGGAACCGAAACCTACGAGCAGTACTTC. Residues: CASSAGGGTETYEQYF.

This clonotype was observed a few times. The CDR3 protein is CASSGLPYNEQFF. For the CDR3, the DNA is TGTGCCAGTAGTGGACTACCCTACAATGAGCAGTTCTTC. The chain uses TRBV19 and TRBJ2-1; D possibly corresponds to TRBD2 (6 bases). The CDR3 sequence is 13 residues long. The V gene's germline CDR1 is LNHDA and CDR2 SQIVND (reference sequence). Trimming cost V 5 bases and J 2 bases, with 7 bases left between them.